What follows describes a single T cell receptor beta chain. What it binds is not known. This entry comes from a study of T cell responses to AZD1222 COVID-19 vaccine. Study findings and constraints: Donors, mostly white British, included more females; clonal diversity was possibly underestimated. Along spike, vaccine-associated CD4 TCRs were found throughout, with dominance at 160-218 and 743-854.

Germline values: CDR1 MNHEY, CDR2 SMNVEV (reference sequence). The CDR3 totals 17 residues. Trimming pared 2 bases from V and 0 bases from J, leaving 11 bases between. Produced via immunoSEQ multiplex PCR; TCRdb's table is partial and in-frame only. The table shows around 160,000 clones, with around nine tenths occurring only once. This clonotype was obtained from an adult in good health. This chain links TRBV27 with TRBJ1-6, with D perhaps TRBD1 (6 bases). The specimen comprised peripheral blood, sampled on day 0 of AZD1222 vaccination. In DNA form, the CDR3 reads TGTGCCAGCAGTTTAAGGCAGGGGAGCTCCTATAATTCACCCCTCCACTTT. Protein: CASSLRQGSSYNSPLHF.